These 9 T cell receptor beta chains share one sample of origin, sequenced in a study of blood T cells in healthy people across ages. A second PCR, run for 7 to 11 cycles, used a sample-barcoded 5' primer plus a J-beta primer mix. TCRdb passed the 5' RACE reads through MiXCR, listing each CDR3 protein once. The sample lists about 1,600,000 distinct CDR3 sequences, 42% occurring once. Specimen: blood. All receptors come from a woman aged 18-35 years in good health.

The chain joins TRBV12-3 or TRBV12-4 to TRBJ2-2, with a possible D match to TRBD1 (6 bases). This CDR3 spans 13 amino acids. V lost 6 bases and J 6 bases, leaving 11 bases between the germline ends. The chain's CDR3 is CASSPYRAGELFF. The CDR3 DNA reads TGTGCCAGCAGCCCTTACAGGGCCGGGGAGCTGTTTTTT.

In its sample, this clonotype was seen a few times. This chain links TRBV13 with TRBJ2-5; no clear D. V lost 5 bases to trimming and J lost 4 bases, with 17 bases between them. Germline V gives CDR1 PRHDT, CDR2 FYEKMQ (reference sequence). The CDR3 covers 15 residues. This CDR3 reads CASSHQSRMRETQYF. CDR3 nucleotide sequence: TGTGCCAGCAGCCACCAATCACGTATGAGAGAGACCCAGTACTTC.

V usage is TRBV6-1 and J usage is TRBJ1-2, with no clear D. Trimming pared 6 bases from V and 0 bases from J, leaving 5 bases between. Germline lookup yields CDR1 MNHNS and CDR2 SASEGT. The CDR3 runs 12 residues. CDR3 residues: CASRGTNYGYTF. CDR3 nucleotide sequence: TGTGCCAGCAGAGGGACTAACTATGGCTACACCTTC.

Notes on this clonotype: This clone may be a read error of a much larger clone one base away. The chain uses TRBV12-3 or TRBV12-4 and TRBJ1-1; no definite D call. The CDR3 spans 11 residues. Trimming shortened V by 7 bases and J by 2 bases, and 5 bases separated the two germline ends. CDR3 sequence: CASTYNTEAFF. CDR3 coding DNA: TGTGCCAGCACTTACAACACTGAAGCTTTCTTT.

This sequence joins TRBV4-1 and TRBJ2-7; D is perhaps TRBD1 (5 bases). Germline CDR1 MGHRA, CDR2 YSYEKL. The CDR3 spans 16 residues. Trimming removed 0 bases at V and 5 bases at J, with 17 bases between. CDR3 DNA: TGCGCCAGCAGCCAAGATCAGGGCGGACGTCCCGACGAGCAGTACTTC. Its protein product is CASSQDQGGRPDEQYF.

This clonotype turned up a few times. The junction departs from the called germline gene at one end, perhaps through a read error. The V and J genes are TRBV7-9 and TRBJ2-1, with 7 bases fitting TRBD2. This CDR3 has 15 amino acids. CDR1 is SEHNR, CDR2 FQNEAQ, per germline (reference sequence). Here the CDR3 reads CTSSLGGARQDEQFF. The CDR3 bases are TGTACCAGCAGCTTGGGAGGGGCTAGGCAGGATGAGCAGTTCTTC.

This clonotype was observed once. A read error is possible here, since a much larger clone lies one base away. CDR3 sequence reads: CSVERNTEVFF. CDR3 DNA: TGCAGCGTTGAGAGGAACACTGAAGTTTTCTTT. The V call is TRBV29-1, the J call TRBJ1-1, with D unresolved. The CDR3 runs 11 residues. Per the germline V gene, CDR1 is SQVTM and CDR2 is ANQGSEA.

In DNA form, the CDR3 reads TGTGCCAGCAGCTCGCTTGATCGCCCGGGACAGGCCACCTACGAGCAGTACTTC. Residues: CASSSLDRPGQATYEQYF. This chain connects TRBV7-6 to TRBJ2-7; 8 bases are shared with TRBD1. CDR1 and CDR2 from the germline V gene are SGHVS and FNYEAQ. V shed 4 bases and J 2 bases; nucleotides not matched to a gene: 16. The CDR3 covers 18 residues.

V and J are TRBV11-1 and TRBJ2-7, with D possibly TRBD2 on 6 matching bases. Trimming pared 3 bases from V and 6 bases from J, leaving 12 bases between. CDR1 and CDR2 (germline): SGHAT, FQDESV (reference sequence). The CDR3 is made up of 13 amino acids. In nucleotides, the CDR3 is TGTGCCAGCAGCTTGGGCATGGGGGGCGAGCAGTACTTC. Protein sequence: CASSLGMGGEQYF. The whole variable domain, remainder taken from reference TRBV11-1 and TRBJ2-7, is EAEVAQSPRYKITEKSQAVAFWCDPISGHATLYWYRQILGQGPELLVQFQDESVVDDSQLPKDRFSAERLKGVDSTLKIQPAELGDSAMYLCASSLGMGGEQYFGPGTRLTVT.